These 14 T cell receptor beta chains were sequenced from one sample in a study of shared clonotypes between healthy human individuals (dated by TCRdb to the early 2020s). CD8 naive samples were obtained by positive selection for CCR7 among CD45RO-negative cells, yielding a CD45RA+CCR7+ population from which TemRA cells were excluded. Library preparation employed the immunoSEQ multiplex PCR assay. Not all clones reach the TCRdb copy of this immuneACCESS table, which keeps in-frame sequences only. Checked studies attribute under half of the gap to unresolved V genes and leave the rest unexplained. The sample table lists nearly 600,000 clones, 95% to 96% of them with a count of one. The biggest ten clones account for roughly 0.1% of the sample. The sequencing input was naive CD8+ T cells sorted from blood. The cell subset or site label here, explained by the study, means: CD45RA+CCR7+. Every receptor here comes from a woman in her thirties in good health.

This clone has only one observation. The chain is built from TRBV4-1 and TRBJ2-5; D unresolved. V dropped 1 base and J dropped 5 bases, with 17 bases sitting between them. Germline values: CDR1 MGHRA, CDR2 YSYEKL. There are 16 residues in the CDR3. DNA of the CDR3: TGCGCCAGCAGCCAAGTCTCGGGCTTTCCTCTGGAGACCCAGTACTTC. Translated, it gives CASSQVSGFPLETQYF.

The genes are TRBV28 and TRBJ1-3; perhaps TRBD1 as D (5 bases). This CDR3 is 15 amino acids long. The V end was cut by 5 bases, the J end by 0 bases, with 11 bases between. From germline, CDR1 is MDHEN and CDR2 SYDVKM. The CDR3 region is CASSPDRISGNTIYF. CDR3 sequence (DNA): TGTGCCAGCAGTCCCGACAGAATCTCTGGAAACACCATATATTTT.

The CDR3 DNA is TGTGCCAGCAGTTTAGGACCCTTGGGCGGGCGCCGCCGCTACGAGCAGTACTTC. This translates into CASSLGPLGGRRRYEQYF. The J gene is TRBJ2-7, the V gene TRBV28, with D possibly matching TRBD2 (5 bases). This CDR3 is built from 18 residues. Germline V gives CDR1 MDHEN, CDR2 SYDVKM. Trimming pared 2 bases from V and 3 bases from J, leaving 23 bases between.

A word on this clone: Additional DNA sequences in this sample encode the identical CDR3. CDR3 nucleotide sequence: TGTGCCAGCAGCTTGGTCAGGGGCTACGAGCAGTACTTC. This encodes CASSLVRGYEQYF. The J gene is TRBJ2-7, the V gene TRBV5-6; weak D call: TRBD1 (6 bases). The CDR3 has 13 residues. Trimming took 0 bases from V and 3 from J, leaving 7 bases between them. Germline assignment: CDR1 SGHDT and CDR2 YYEEEE.

The chain has TRBV15 and TRBJ1-1; D perhaps matches TRBD1 (6 bases). Per the germline V gene, CDR1 is LNHNV and CDR2 is YYDKDF (reference sequence). This CDR3 contains 16 residues. Deletions cut 0 bases from V and 3 bases from J, with 14 bases between. The CDR3 protein is CATSRDRGRGDTEAFF. CDR3 in DNA: TGTGCCACCAGCAGAGATCGAGGCAGGGGAGACACTGAAGCTTTCTTT.

This chain uses TRBV7-9 with TRBJ1-2, with 10 positions matching TRBD1. V shed 7 bases and J 4 bases; nucleotides not matched to a gene: 12. CDR3 length: 16 amino acids. Germline V gene sequence: CDR1 SEHNR, CDR2 FQNEAQ (reference sequence). CDR3 sequence reads: CASNFDRGPKSYGYTF. In DNA form, the CDR3 reads TGTGCCAGCAACTTCGACAGGGGGCCTAAGAGCTATGGCTACACCTTC.

The sample holds one count of this clone. The chain links TRBV2 to TRBJ2-1; tentative D call: TRBD2 (5 bases). From germline, CDR1 is SNHLY and CDR2 FYNNEI. The CDR3 totals 16 residues. V shed 3 bases and J shed 4 bases, with 16 bases lying between them. CDR3 DNA: TGTGCCAGCAGTGATCCACCGGAGGTGGCTTACAATGAGCAGTTCTTC. This codes for CASSDPPEVAYNEQFF. Based on the CDR3 plus reference TRBV2 and TRBJ2-1, the full variable domain is EPEVTQTPSHQVTQMGQEVILRCVPISNHLYFYWYRQILGQKVEFLVSFYNNEISEKSEIFDDQFSVERPDGSNFTLKIRSTKLEDSAMYFCASSDPPEVAYNEQFFGPGTRLTVL.

In its sample, this clone was seen once. This chain joins TRBV9 and TRBJ1-2; D gene unclear. Per germline, CDR1 SGDLS and CDR2 YYNGEE. CDR3 length equals 13 residues. Trimming removed 4 bases at V and 4 bases at J, with 11 bases between. CDR3 in DNA: TGTGCCAGCAGCCCGGTCCCAAGCTATGGCTACACCTTC. Translation gives CASSPVPSYGYTF.

The chain links TRBV28 to TRBJ2-1; D not certain. CDR1 is MDHEN, CDR2 SYDVKM, per germline. This CDR3 region has 13 residues. V lost 7 bases, J lost 5 bases, and 12 bases lay in between. The CDR3 nucleotides are TGTGCCAGCACCCAAGACTGGGACAATGAGCAGTTCTTC. The encoded protein is CASTQDWDNEQFF. The complete variable domain, with remaining parts taken from reference TRBV28 and TRBJ2-1, reads DVKVTQSSRYLVKRTGEKVFLECVQDMDHENMFWYRQDPGLGLRLIYFSYDVKMKEKGDIPEGYSVSREKKERFSLILESASTNQTSMYLCASTQDWDNEQFFGPGTRLTVL.

The genes are TRBV6-6 and TRBJ2-5; D gene uncertain. The CDR3 consists of 13 residues. Germline assignment: CDR1 MNHNY and CDR2 SVGAGI (reference sequence). The V and J ends lost 4 bases and 5 bases respectively, with 11 bases between them. The CDR3 loop reads CASSLGIRETQYF. The CDR3 region has the DNA TGTGCCAGCAGTTTAGGGATCCGGGAGACCCAGTACTTC.

V and J are TRBV4-1 and TRBJ1-2; TRBD1 might be the D (5 bases). V gave up 3 bases and J gave up 6 bases, with 20 bases separating them. The CDR3 has 16 residues. Per germline, CDR1 MGHRA and CDR2 YSYEKL. The CDR3 loop reads CASSQQWRQGKDGYTF. The CDR3 DNA reads as TGCGCCAGCAGCCAGCAATGGAGGCAGGGTAAGGATGGCTACACCTTC.

The chain uses TRBV15 and TRBJ2-7; D ambiguous. The ends were cut back, 6 bases at V and 0 bases at J, with 12 bases in the middle. This CDR3 spans 14 amino acids. Germline lookup yields CDR1 LNHNV and CDR2 YYDKDF (reference sequence). The CDR3 bases are TGTGCCACCAGGCCACAGTTTAGCTCCTACGAGCAGTACTTC. It codes for CATRPQFSSYEQYF.

This clone was detected only once. The V gene is TRBV2, the J gene TRBJ1-3; 8 bases align to TRBD1. Trimming at V came to 5 bases and at J to 2 bases, leaving 5 bases not matched to a gene. The germline gives CDR1 SNHLY, CDR2 FYNNEI. The CDR3 is made up of 15 amino acids. The CDR3 DNA is TGTGCCAGCAGTCAAGGACAGGGACCTGGAAACACCATATATTTT. Its translation is CASSQGQGPGNTIYF.

J is TRBJ2-7 and V is TRBV25-1, with D unclear. Germline values: CDR1 MGHDK, CDR2 SYGVNS. V lost 6 bases and J lost 0, with 12 bases in between. This CDR3 is built from 14 residues. CDR3 in DNA: TGTGCCAGCAGGAATGACATTTTCTCCTACGAGCAGTACTTC. Protein product: CASRNDIFSYEQYF.